The clone carrying this T cell receptor beta chain was seen more than once but under ten times. What it recognizes is unknown. TCR beta libraries were made by quantitative 5'-RACE with molecular barcodes. One entry per CDR3 protein, called by TCRdb with MiXCR from the 5' RACE reads. Of more than 650,000 distinct CDR3 sequences in the sample, 12% were seen once. CDR1 and CDR2 (germline): SQVTM, ANQGSEA. J was trimmed by 6 bases and V by 3 bases; bases with no gene match: 12. The CDR3 is 15 residues long. The entry originates in a study of CD8 T cells in ankylosing spondylitis. Regarding the study as a whole: There was reportedly significant enrichment of clones that were disease-linked in matched ankylosing spondylitis synovial fluid. Those disease-linked clones were CD8+; they were also relatively rare in peripheral blood. Past studies reported some motif variants in reactive arthritis synovial fluid and blood. Ankylosing spondylitis blood appeared to carry a characteristic TCR beta motif of roughly 8 highly homologous variants.

The receptor was derived from a male donor with ankylosing spondylitis. The sample was blood, either unsorted or a sorted T cell fraction (not recorded which). The chain recombines TRBV29-1 with TRBJ1-1; 8 bases agree with TRBD1. DNA of the CDR3: TGCAGCGTTGACCCTATGACGGACAGGGAGTCTGAAGCTTTCTTT. Translated: CSVDPMTDRESEAFF.